The 20 T cell receptor beta chains given below trace back to one sample, sequenced in a study of blood T cell repertoires in COVID-19. Sequencing used immunoSEQ multiplex PCR; TCRdb keeps in-frame clones, though not all of them. The repertoire includes roughly 250,000 clones, 88% of them detected once, and over 1% sits in the top ten. The source material was PBMCs or T cells enriched from blood (not recorded which). The receptors shown here come from a woman aged 40 to 55 with acute COVID-19.

The CDR3 DNA reads TGTGCCAGCAGCTTGTCTCACGGGGACATTCAGTACTTC. Protein product: CASSLSHGDIQYF. V is TRBV11-2 and J is TRBJ2-4, with D tentatively TRBD2 (5 bases). This CDR3 has 13 residues. Trimming removed 3 bases from V and 8 bases from J, with 11 bases in between. CDR1 is SGHAT, CDR2 FQNNGV, per germline. The variable domain in full, with the rest retrieved from reference TRBV11-2 and TRBJ2-4, is EAGVAQSPRYKIIEKRQSVAFWCNPISGHATLYWYQQILGQGPKLLIQFQNNGVVDDSQLPKDRFSAERLKGVDSTLKIQPAKLEDSAVYLCASSLSHGDIQYFGAGTRLSVL.

The chain couples TRBV28 to TRBJ2-7; D possibly corresponds to TRBD1 (6 bases). This CDR3 spans 14 amino acids. Germline V lookup: CDR1 MDHEN, CDR2 SYDVKM. The V and J ends lost 7 bases and 5 bases respectively, with 18 bases between them. The CDR3: CASKVGHSSDEQYF. CDR3 DNA: TGTGCCAGCAAAGTGGGACACTCATCTGACGAGCAGTACTTC.

The chain has TRBV12-3 or TRBV12-4 and TRBJ1-2, with D unclear. The CDR3 has 11 residues. Trimming pared 6 bases from V and 2 bases from J, leaving 4 bases between. The CDR3: CASSENYGYTF. CDR3 bases: TGTGCCAGCAGCGAGAACTATGGCTACACCTTC.

This chain links TRBV9 with TRBJ2-5; 13 nucleotides align to TRBD2. Germline V gene data show CDR1 as SGDLS and CDR2 as YYNGEE. Germline trimming cut 4 bases from V and 2 bases from J; bases unmatched to any gene: 5. The CDR3 runs 16 residues. CDR3 protein: CASSPRLAGGQETQYF. The CDR3 bases are TGTGCCAGCAGCCCACGACTAGCGGGAGGACAAGAGACCCAGTACTTC.

The chain combines TRBV24-1 with TRBJ2-1, with no clear D. V was shortened by 5 bases and J by 1 base, with 23 bases between the two germline ends. Germline V lookup: CDR1 KGHDR, CDR2 SFDVKD. The CDR3 is made up of 19 amino acids. CDR3 protein: CATSGQSRRRERSYNEQFF. CDR3 DNA: TGTGCCACCAGTGGGCAATCTAGGCGGCGAGAGAGGTCCTACAATGAGCAGTTCTTC.

The V and J genes are TRBV10-3 and TRBJ2-5; TRBD1 is a possible D gene (7 bases). Germline CDR1 ENHRY, CDR2 SYGVKD. The CDR3 is 15 amino acids. V dropped 6 bases and J dropped 5 bases, with 19 bases sitting between them. The CDR3 coding sequence is TGTGCCATCAGGGTTGGCCCAGGGGGGATGGAGACCCAGTACTTC. This gives the protein CAIRVGPGGMETQYF.

V usage is TRBV11-3 and J usage is TRBJ2-1; D might be TRBD2 (5 bases). The CDR3 has 13 amino acids. CDR1 is SGHNT, CDR2 YENEEA, per germline. V was pared by 5 bases and J by 5 bases, with 10 bases between. The CDR3 sequence is CASSAGLDNEQFF. The CDR3 DNA reads TGTGCCAGCAGCGCCGGACTGGACAATGAGCAGTTCTTC. Variable domain in full (rest from reference TRBV11-3 and TRBJ2-1): EAGVVQSPRYKIIEKKQPVAFWCNPISGHNTLYWYLQNLGQGPELLIRYENEEAVDDSQLPKDRFSAERLKGVDSTLKIQPAELGDSAVYLCASSAGLDNEQFFGPGTRLTVL.

The chain employs TRBV19 and TRBJ2-1, with 8 positions matching TRBD2. Germline V gene lookup returns CDR1 LNHDA and CDR2 SQIVND (reference sequence). Trimming cost V 6 bases and J 3 bases; bases outside gene matches: 7. CDR3 length: 15 amino acids. The CDR3 spells CASSSLAEDYNEQFF. In nucleotides, the CDR3 is TGTGCCAGTAGCTCACTAGCGGAAGACTACAATGAGCAGTTCTTC.

On this clone: A read error may produce the germline difference seen at one junction end. The rearrangement uses TRBV7-6 and TRBJ2-7; the match to TRBD2 covers 7 bases. Germline V gene lookup returns CDR1 SGHVS and CDR2 FNYEAQ. This CDR3 is built from 17 residues. In nucleotides, the CDR3 is TGTGCCAGCAGCTCTCCGGGAGGTGCCGTATCCTCCTTCGAGCAGTACTTC. Its translation: CASSSPGGAVSSFEQYF.

The sample holds one count of this clone. The V gene is TRBV24-1, the J gene TRBJ2-1, with TRBD1 matching over 7 bases. J gave up 3 bases and V 8 bases, and 6 bases lay outside the gene matches. CDR3 length: 14 residues. In germline, CDR1 is KGHDR, CDR2 SFDVKD. CDR3 loop: CATTPGGNYNEQFF. The DNA for the CDR3 is TGTGCCACCACCCCAGGGGGTAACTACAATGAGCAGTTCTTC.

The J gene is TRBJ2-1, the V gene TRBV10-1, with TRBD1 matching over 9 bases. The J segment lost 10 bases and the V segment lost 4 bases, leaving 5 bases of the junction unmatched. CDR1 WNHNN and CDR2 SYGVQD come from the germline V gene (reference sequence). The CDR3 has 13 residues. CDR3 loop: CASSVLGTGEQFF. Here the CDR3 DNA reads TGCGCCAGCAGTGTGTTAGGGACAGGGGAGCAGTTCTTC.

The CDR3 sequence: CASSQVTVATDTQYF. CDR3 nucleotides: TGTGCCAGCAGCCAAGTGACGGTAGCCACAGATACGCAGTATTTT. The chain joins TRBV3-1 (or the pseudogene TRBV3-2) to TRBJ2-3; D unresolved. Germline V CDR1 and CDR2: LGHDT, YNNKEL (reference sequence). This CDR3 is built from 15 residues. V lost 1 base and J lost 2, with 10 bases in between.

The chain recombines TRBV30 with TRBJ1-4, with a tentative D call TRBD1 (6 bases). Trimming took 1 base from V and 5 from J, leaving 17 bases between them. The CDR3 sequence is 16 residues long. CDR1 and CDR2 (germline): GTSNPN, SVGIG (reference sequence). CDR3: CAWSDGQGTINEKLFF. The CDR3, as DNA: TGTGCCTGGAGTGACGGGCAGGGGACAATAAATGAAAAACTGTTTTTT.

This CDR3 is CASSWGLATQETQYF. The CDR3 DNA is TGCGCCAGCAGCTGGGGGCTGGCTACGCAAGAGACCCAGTACTTC. This chain uses TRBV5-1 with TRBJ2-5; D may be TRBD1 (6 bases). Germline V CDR1 and CDR2: SGHRS, YFSETQ. This CDR3 is 15 amino acids long. V dropped 3 bases and J dropped 2 bases, with 14 bases sitting between them.

The chain joins TRBV7-3 to TRBJ2-5, with TRBD1 identical over 9 bases. Trimming took 5 bases from V and 5 from J; bases not matched to a gene: 3. The CDR3 consists of 13 residues. CDR1 is SGHTA and CDR2 is FQGTGA in the germline V gene. The CDR3 sequence: CASSGQGRETQYF. CDR3 bases: TGTGCCAGCAGCGGACAGGGGCGGGAGACCCAGTACTTC.

V usage is TRBV7-8 and J usage is TRBJ2-5; possibly TRBD1 for D (6 bases). Germline V gene sequence: CDR1 SGHVS, CDR2 FQNEAQ. Trimming stripped 3 bases from V and 2 bases from J, with 10 bases between. This CDR3 has 14 residues. The CDR3 nucleotides are TGTGCCAGCAGCTTCACAGGGAAACAAGAGACCCAGTACTTC. It yields the protein CASSFTGKQETQYF.

V and J are TRBV11-3 and TRBJ1-3; no clear D. The CDR3 has 14 residues. Looked up from germline, CDR1 is SGHNT and CDR2 is YENEEA. V gave up 4 bases and J gave up 8 bases, with 15 bases separating them. In DNA form, the CDR3 reads TGTGCCAGCAGCTCCCGTTTTTGCGGGGACACCATATATTTT. Its protein is CASSSRFCGDTIYF.

The V gene is TRBV9, the J gene TRBJ2-1; perhaps TRBD2 as D (5 bases). The CDR3 loop spans 15 amino acids. Between the trimmed V and J ends, which lost 4 bases and 5 bases, there was a span of 16 bases. Germline V CDR1 and CDR2: SGDLS, YYNGEE. In nucleotides, the CDR3 is TGTGCCAGCAGCCCAGAAGGGAGCGCGAACAATGAGCAGTTCTTC. This translates into CASSPEGSANNEQFF.

The chain employs TRBV19 and TRBJ1-4; the D gene is possibly TRBD1 (5 bases). The CDR3 is made up of 13 amino acids. The germline V gene has CDR1 LNHDA and CDR2 SQIVND (reference sequence). Trimming left V 4 bases short and J 8 bases short, with 11 bases between. The CDR3 region has the DNA TGTGCCAGTAGTAAGGACAACGAGGAAAAACTGTTTTTT. Protein product: CASSKDNEEKLFF.

On this clone itself: Additional DNA sequences in this sample encode the identical CDR3. The rearrangement uses TRBV11-2 and TRBJ1-1; D remains unclear. Trimming pared 2 bases from V and 2 bases from J, leaving 6 bases between. From germline, CDR1 is SGHAT and CDR2 FQNNGV. The CDR3 sequence is 13 residues long. The CDR3 spells CASSLTVNTEAFF. The DNA for the CDR3 is TGTGCCAGCAGCTTAACAGTAAACACTGAAGCTTTCTTT.